The 14 T cell receptor beta chains below all came from one sample that was sequenced in a study of metastatic and nonmetastatic thyroid tumors. No treatment of any kind had been given to any patient before thyroid surgery. TCRdb reassembled clones from the PCR reads with MiXCR. The table includes more than 9,500 clones, 9.5% to 13% detected once. Sequencing input: tumor tissue. Receptor source: a female donor with papillary thyroid cancer or a benign thyroid nodule (not recorded which). Some clones in this sample may be carry-over from other donors' samples.

Judged by abundance, this clone is medium-sized. The chain uses TRBV28 and TRBJ1-5; D is unresolved. The germline V gene has CDR1 MDHEN and CDR2 SYDVKM. The length of the CDR3 is 17 residues. V was trimmed by 6 bases and J by 0 bases, leaving 18 bases between them. CDR3 in amino acids: CASRPIDGDYSNQPQHF. Here the CDR3 DNA reads TGTGCCAGCAGACCCATTGACGGGGATTATAGCAATCAGCCCCAGCATTTT.

By share, this clone ranks as medium-sized. This chain uses TRBV12-3 or TRBV12-4 with TRBJ2-1, with a weak D call TRBD1 (5 bases). CDR3 size: 15 residues. V was clipped by 8 bases and J by 8 bases, with 22 bases between them. CDR3 in amino acids: CASERGQDALHEQFF. In nucleotides, the CDR3 is TGTGCCAGCGAAAGGGGCCAGGATGCCTTACATGAGCAGTTCTTC.

The gene calls are TRBV28 and TRBJ2-2; 10 bases line up with TRBD2. Germline loops: CDR1 MDHEN, CDR2 SYDVKM. J was trimmed by 4 bases and V by 4 bases; bases with no gene match: 6. The CDR3 contains 16 residues. For the CDR3, the DNA is TGTGCCAGCAGTTCTCCGGGACTAGCGATCACCGGGGAGCTGTTTTTT. The encoded protein is CASSSPGLAITGELFF.

This clone was detected only a few times. The J gene is TRBJ1-6, the V gene TRBV27; 8 bases align to TRBD1. The ends lost 2 bases at V and 8 bases at J; junction bases unmatched: 8. Germline values: CDR1 MNHEY, CDR2 SMNVEV (reference sequence). This CDR3 is 16 amino acids long. CDR3 region: CASSLLPGGRDSPLHF. Written as DNA, the CDR3 is TGTGCCAGCAGTTTACTCCCAGGGGGCAGGGATTCACCCCTCCACTTT.

This clone was observed many times. One junction end does not reproduce the germline sequence, and a read error may be involved. The same CDR3 arises from other DNA sequences in this sample as well. In DNA form, the CDR3 reads TGTGCTAGCAGCTTATCAAAGAACACTGAAGCTTTCTTT. Translated: CASSLSKNTEAFF. The chain has TRBV7-7 and TRBJ1-1; D unclear. Looked up from germline, CDR1 is SSHAT and CDR2 is FNYEAQ (reference sequence). This CDR3 is built from 13 residues.

This clone was counted a single time. A junction end diverges from the germline sequence, so it may reflect a read error. V is TRBV20-1 and J is TRBJ2-1; D gene uncertain. CDR1 and CDR2 from the germline V gene are DFQATT and SNEGSKA (reference sequence). The CDR3 runs to 16 residues. CDR3 coding DNA: TGCAGTGCTAGATATTCCCGGGCGTTGTCCTACAACGAGCAGTTCTTC. It specifies CSARYSRALSYNEQFF.

This clone was observed at least ten times. This chain connects TRBV3-1 to TRBJ2-5; 10 bases fit TRBD2. This CDR3 is built from 16 residues. V lost 2 bases and J lost 5; bases outside the gene matches: 8. Germline CDR1 reads LGHDT; CDR2 reads YNNKEL (reference sequence). The CDR3 here is CASSQLAGGGRETQYF. For the CDR3, the DNA is TGTGCCAGCAGCCAATTAGCGGGAGGAGGTCGGGAGACCCAGTACTTC.

The chain is built from TRBV30 and TRBJ2-7; possible D gene TRBD2, 5 bases. Looked up from germline, CDR1 is GTSNPN and CDR2 is SVGIG (reference sequence). The CDR3 length is 13 residues. The germline V and J ends were trimmed by 6 bases and 1 base, with 13 bases remaining between them. The CDR3 protein is CACPRVRSYEQYF. CDR3 sequence (DNA): TGTGCCTGTCCGAGGGTCAGATCCTACGAGCAGTACTTC.

This clone came up many times. V gene TRBV11-2 combines with J gene TRBJ1-4; possible D gene TRBD1, 6 bases. V lost 5 bases to trimming and J lost 10 bases, with 8 bases between them. Germline assignment: CDR1 SGHAT and CDR2 FQNNGV. The CDR3 loop spans 11 amino acids. CDR3 nucleotides: TGTGCCAGCAGCCCGGACAGAAAACTGTTTTTT. It specifies CASSPDRKLFF.

This clone was detected ten times or more. CDR3: CASSMLRTGGPYEQYF. CDR3 nucleotides: TGTGCCAGTAGTATGCTCAGGACAGGGGGACCCTACGAGCAGTACTTC. V gene TRBV19 combines with J gene TRBJ2-7; 10 bases map to TRBD1. The CDR3 extends over 16 amino acids. Germline-derived CDR1 and CDR2 are LNHDA and SQIVND (reference sequence). With 3 bases clipped from V and 2 bases from J, the junction kept 7 bases outside the gene matches.

The rearrangement uses TRBV11-1 and TRBJ1-1, with D possibly being TRBD1 (5 bases). The V end lost 5 bases, the J end lost 2 bases, and 18 bases lay between the germline ends. Germline V gene lookup returns CDR1 SGHAT and CDR2 FQDESV (reference sequence). There are 16 residues in the CDR3. This CDR3 reads CASSIWLTGLNTEAFF. The CDR3 DNA sequence: TGTGCCAGCAGCATATGGCTCACAGGACTAAACACTGAAGCTTTCTTT. Based on the CDR3 plus reference TRBV11-1 and TRBJ1-1, the full variable domain is EAEVAQSPRYKITEKSQAVAFWCDPISGHATLYWYRQILGQGPELLVQFQDESVVDDSQLPKDRFSAERLKGVDSTLKIQPAELGDSAMYLCASSIWLTGLNTEAFFGQGTRLTVV.

Relative to its sample, this clone is medium-sized. The V call is TRBV2, the J call TRBJ2-1; TRBD1 might be the D (6 bases). The CDR3 has 12 amino acids. Trimming stripped 5 bases from V and 8 bases from J, with 10 bases between. Germline lookup yields CDR1 SNHLY and CDR2 FYNNEI. As DNA, the CDR3 is TGTGCCAGCAGTACAGGGTTCGATGAGCAGTTCTTC. Amino acids: CASSTGFDEQFF.

The chain is built from TRBV2 and TRBJ1-4, with TRBD1 identical over 7 bases. V was clipped by 3 bases and J by 7 bases; unmatched bases: 11. CDR1 and CDR2 (germline): SNHLY, FYNNEI. This CDR3 is 16 amino acids long. The CDR3 sequence: CASSERLQGWSEKLFF. The CDR3 bases are TGTGCCAGCAGTGAGAGACTACAGGGGTGGAGTGAAAAACTGTTTTTT.

In this sample, this clone turned up a few times. Given the absence of the conserved phenylalanine or tryptophan at the CDR3 end, a read error is likely. This rearrangement joins TRBV10-1 to TRBJ2-3; the match to TRBD1 covers 8 bases. This CDR3 comprises 16 residues. Per germline, CDR1 WNHNN and CDR2 SYGVQD (reference sequence). V was clipped by 3 bases and J by 6 bases; unmatched bases: 11. The DNA for the CDR3 is TGCGCCAGCAGTGATCAGGGGGCGCATGTTACTGATACGCAGTATTCT. Translation: CASSDQGAHVTDTQYS.